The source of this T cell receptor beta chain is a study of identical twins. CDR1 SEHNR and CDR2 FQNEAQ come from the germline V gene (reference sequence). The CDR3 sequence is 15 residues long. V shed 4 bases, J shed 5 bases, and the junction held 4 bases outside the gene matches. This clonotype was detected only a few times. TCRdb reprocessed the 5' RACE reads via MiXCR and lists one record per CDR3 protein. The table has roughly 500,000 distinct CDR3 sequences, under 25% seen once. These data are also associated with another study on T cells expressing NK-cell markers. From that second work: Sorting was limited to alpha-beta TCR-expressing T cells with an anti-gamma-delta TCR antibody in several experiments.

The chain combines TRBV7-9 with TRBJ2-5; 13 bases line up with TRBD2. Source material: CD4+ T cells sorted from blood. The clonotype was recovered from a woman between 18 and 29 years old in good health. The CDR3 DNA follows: TGTGCCAGCAGCTCGGGACTAGCGGGAACCGAGACCCAGTACTTC. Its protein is CASSSGLAGTETQYF.